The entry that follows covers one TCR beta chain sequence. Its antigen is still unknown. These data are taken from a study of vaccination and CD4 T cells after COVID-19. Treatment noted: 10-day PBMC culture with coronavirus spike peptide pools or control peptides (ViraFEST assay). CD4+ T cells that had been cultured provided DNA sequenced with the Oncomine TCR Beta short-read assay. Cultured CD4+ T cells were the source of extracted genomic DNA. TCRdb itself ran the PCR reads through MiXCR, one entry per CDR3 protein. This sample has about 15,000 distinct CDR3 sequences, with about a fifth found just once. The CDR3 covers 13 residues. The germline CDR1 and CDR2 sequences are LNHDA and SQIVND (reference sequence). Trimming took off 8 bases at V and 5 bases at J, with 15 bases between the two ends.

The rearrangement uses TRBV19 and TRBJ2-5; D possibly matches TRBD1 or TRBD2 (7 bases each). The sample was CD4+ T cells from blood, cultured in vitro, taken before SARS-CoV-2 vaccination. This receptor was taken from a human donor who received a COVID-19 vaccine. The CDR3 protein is CASSTGRGETQYF. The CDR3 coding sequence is TGTGCCAGTTCGACAGGGAGGGGGGAGACCCAGTACTTC.